Listed below are T cell receptor beta chains from one sample, sequenced in a study of Graves' ophthalmopathy and Graves' hyperthyroidism. One entry per CDR3 protein results from TCRdb running MiXCR on the multiplex PCR reads. The table lists 650,000 to 900,000 distinct CDR3 sequences, roughly 41% of them singletons. Sequenced sample: peripheral blood. Every receptor here comes from an adult man with Graves' ophthalmopathy. The CDR3 runs from the conserved cysteine through the conserved F or W. Each record gives: D gene, clone size, V gene, J gene, CDR3 DNA, CDR3 protein. D genes are given only for firm matches. Size is stated for part of the rows, as once, few or many counts, or as a class when the clone is expanded.

>NA|many|TRBV10-2|TRBJ1-5
TGCGCCAGCAGCGACCAGGCAAACAATCAGCCCCAGCATTTT
CASSDQANNQPQHF
>NA|NA|TRBV4-3|TRBJ2-7
TGCGCCAGCAGCCAAGGATTGGGCCGAGCCTACGAGCAGTACTTC
CASSQGLGRAYEQYF
>NA|NA|TRBV6-2/TRBV6-3|TRBJ2-7
TGTGCCAGCCTACATCCGAATAGGGTCGAGCAGTACTTC
CASLHPNRVEQYF
>NA|NA|TRBV6-5|TRBJ1-4
TGTGCCAGCAGTTACGGGGGCGATAATGAAAAACTGTTTTTT
CASSYGGDNEKLFF
>NA|NA|TRBV2|TRBJ2-7
TGTGCCAGCAGTGATCCCCCGGACGGTCCGTCCTACGAGCAGTACTTC
CASSDPPDGPSYEQYF
>NA|NA|TRBV29-1|TRBJ1-5
TGCAGCGTTGCCAAGGGTAGCAATCAGCCCCAGCATTTT
CSVAKGSNQPQHF
>NA|NA|TRBV7-8|TRBJ2-7
TGTGCCAGCGGCCCCCTGGGTGGCGGGTCGTGGGAGCAGTACTTC
CASGPLGGGSWEQYF
>TRBD1|few|TRBV7-2|TRBJ2-2
TGTGCCAGCAGCCAAGGACAGGGGGTAAACACCGGGGAGCTGTTTTTT
CASSQGQGVNTGELFF
>NA|few|TRBV5-6|TRBJ1-1
TGTGCCAGCACCTACCGCTTTAGCACTGAAGCTTTCTTT
CASTYRFSTEAFF
>TRBD1|once|TRBV10-3|TRBJ1-4
TGTGCCATCAGTGCGACAGGGGAGGTTGAAAAACTGTTTTTT
CAISATGEVEKLFF
>NA|NA|TRBV5-8|TRBJ2-7
TGTGCCAGCAGCTTCCAGGGCGCTTCCTACGAGCAGTACTTC
CASSFQGASYEQYF
>TRBD2|NA|TRBV25-1|TRBJ2-2
TGTGCCAGCAGTTTAGCGTCGGGTAGCGGGATCGGAAGAACCGGGGAGCTGTTTTTT
CASSLASGSGIGRTGELFF
>NA|once|TRBV14|TRBJ2-5
TGTGCCAGCAGTTGGGCCGGAACCCAGTACTTC
CASSWAGTQYF
>TRBD1|once|TRBV15|TRBJ1-1
TGTGCCACCAGCAGAGATAGACAGGGATCTTTCACTGAAGCTTTCTTT
CATSRDRQGSFTEAFF
>NA|NA|TRBV7-2|TRBJ1-4
TGTGCCAGCAGCTTAGGTGGACGGGCAAATGAAAAACTGTTTTTT
CASSLGGRANEKLFF
>NA|few|TRBV2|TRBJ2-7
TGTGCCAGCAGTTACTCTTCCGTCTCCTACGAGCAGTACTTC
CASSYSSVSYEQYF
>NA|NA|TRBV20-1|TRBJ2-7
TGCAGTGCTTTTCCCTCCTCCTACGAGCAGTACTTC
CSAFPSSYEQYF
>NA|NA|TRBV20-1|TRBJ2-7
TGCAGTGCCAGGGATAAGGACGACTACGAGCAGTACTTC
CSARDKDDYEQYF
>NA|many|TRBV7-2|TRBJ1-3
TGTGCCAGCCGTAAACAGGGCCGATCTGGAAACACCATATATTTT
CASRKQGRSGNTIYF
>NA|many|TRBV29-1|TRBJ2-7
TGCAGCGTTGAAGCAGGGGCACTGCACGAGCAGTACTTC
CSVEAGALHEQYF
>NA|NA|TRBV14|TRBJ1-1
TGTGCCAGCAGCCATTGGGTGAACACTGAAGCTTTCTTT
CASSHWVNTEAFF
>NA|few|TRBV5-1|TRBJ2-7
TGCGCCAGCAGCCTTGCTGGGGCTTTCTCCTACGAGCAGTACTTC
CASSLAGAFSYEQYF
>NA|NA|TRBV29-1|TRBJ1-4
TGCAGCGTTGAGGAGGGGCGTGAAAAACTGTTTTTT
CSVEEGREKLFF
>TRBD1|many|TRBV10-3|TRBJ2-7
TGTGCCATCAGGGGGGGACAGGAAGGATACGAGCAGTACTTC
CAIRGGQEGYEQYF
>TRBD1|few|TRBV12-3/TRBV12-4|TRBJ1-5
TGTGCCAGCAGTTGGGACAGAAATCAGCCCCAGCATTTT
CASSWDRNQPQHF
>NA|many|TRBV7-9|TRBJ2-2
TGTGCCAGCAGCGCAACTCACACCGGGGAGCTGTTTTTT
CASSATHTGELFF
>TRBD1|many|TRBV20-1|TRBJ2-7
TGCAGTGCGGGACAGGGTTATTGGGACTACGAGCAGTACTTC
CSAGQGYWDYEQYF
>NA|many|TRBV6-5|TRBJ1-2
TGTGCCAGCAGTTATGGCAGCTATGGCTACACCTTC
CASSYGSYGYTF
>TRBD1|NA|TRBV2|TRBJ1-4
TGTGCCAGCAGTGAACGGGACAGGGGCCGCGGGGTAACTAATGAAAAACTGTTTTTT
CASSERDRGRGVTNEKLFF